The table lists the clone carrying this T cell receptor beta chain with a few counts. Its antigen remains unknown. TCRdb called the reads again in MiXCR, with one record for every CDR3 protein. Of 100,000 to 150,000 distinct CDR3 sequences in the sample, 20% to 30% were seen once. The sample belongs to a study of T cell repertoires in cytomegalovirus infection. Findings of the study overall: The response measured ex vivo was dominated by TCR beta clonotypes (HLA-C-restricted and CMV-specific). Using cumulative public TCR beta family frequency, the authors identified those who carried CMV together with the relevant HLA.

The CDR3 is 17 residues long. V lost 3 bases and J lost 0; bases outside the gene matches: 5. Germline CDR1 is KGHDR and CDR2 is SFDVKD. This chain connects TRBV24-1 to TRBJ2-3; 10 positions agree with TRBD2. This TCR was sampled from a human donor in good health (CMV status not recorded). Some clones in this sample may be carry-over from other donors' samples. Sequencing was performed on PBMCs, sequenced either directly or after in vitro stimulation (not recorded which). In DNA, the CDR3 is TGTGCCACCAGTGATCCTAGCGGGAGAGATAGCACAGATACGCAGTATTTT. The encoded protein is CATSDPSGRDSTDTQYF.